Sequencing of this T cell receptor (beta chain) was carried out in a study of T cell responses to AZD1222 COVID-19 vaccine. Study-level points and caveats: The sample set comprised mostly white British donors with more females, and clonal diversity was possibly underestimated. Across the whole spike, CD4 TCRs peaked at regions 160-218 and 743-854. Recipients of two AZD1222 doses showed rising Spike-specific TCR breadth and depth.

With respect to this clone: Its antigen remains unidentified.

V gave up 5 bases and J gave up 3 bases; unmatched junction bases: 4. The CDR3 covers 13 residues. Germline-derived CDR1 and CDR2 are SGHAT and FQNNGV. Using immunoSEQ multiplex PCR, the repertoire was profiled, and TCRdb retains in-frame clones only, with some absent. The sample lists some 180,000 clones, around 90% occurring once. The genes are TRBV11-2 and TRBJ2-7; TRBD1 matches at 7 bases. Material: peripheral blood, obtained 28 days after the second AZD1222 dose. This receptor was taken from an adult who received the AZD1222 COVID-19 vaccine. The CDR3 reads CASSPGQVYEQYF. The CDR3 region has the DNA TGTGCCAGCAGCCCAGGACAGGTCTACGAGCAGTACTTC.